This T cell receptor beta chain was sequenced in a study of human T cells and chemical hapten exposure. TCRdb reprocessed the RACE reads with MiXCR, giving one entry per CDR3 protein. Here the sample spans 25,000 to 30,000 distinct CDR3 sequences, 9.4% being singletons. Time point of the sample: patch test 2, 6 weeks after DPC sensitization. Described treatment: therapeutic diphenylcyclopropenone sensitization with weekly scalp DPC. There are 11 residues in the CDR3. The germline V gene has CDR1 DFQATT and CDR2 SNEGSKA (reference sequence). V was pared by 6 bases and J by 3 bases, with 6 bases between.

The chain uses TRBV20-1 and TRBJ2-1, with D unresolved. This sequence originates from a man aged 30-40 years with alopecia areata. Some clones in this sample may be carry-over from other donors' samples. The sequenced sample was whole blood, obtained in connection with sensitization to the hapten diphenylcyclopropenone (DPC). CDR3 residues: CSAPDYNEQFF. The CDR3 nucleotides are TGCAGTGCCCCCGACTACAATGAGCAGTTCTTC.